A single TCR beta chain is shown here with its context. The target antigen is unknown. These data originate in a study of T cell repertoires in cytomegalovirus infection. The CDR3 has 11 residues. V shed 6 bases, J shed 16 bases, and the junction held 8 bases outside the gene matches. In germline, CDR1 is SNHLY, CDR2 FYNNEI. Using its own MiXCR run on the reads, TCRdb lists one record per CDR3 protein. The sample has approximately 600,000 distinct CDR3 sequences, about 40% seen once. Specimen: cultured PBMCs, collected from culture after CMV antigen stimulation. This rearrangement joins TRBV2 to TRBJ2-1; 8 nucleotides match TRBD2. This TCR derives from a human donor in good health (CMV status not recorded). Some clones in this sample may be carry-over from other donors' samples. The DNA of the CDR3 is TGTGCCAGCAGAGGTAGCGGGATGGTTTTCTTC. Its translation is CASRGSGMVFF.